The 22 T cell receptor beta chains listed next were all sequenced from one sample in a study of shared clonotypes between healthy human individuals. Sequencing was performed with immunoSEQ multiplex PCR; in TCRdb, only in-frame clones are kept and a portion is missing. The sample lists roughly 2.2 million clones, approximately 95% occurring once. Sequenced: naive CD4+ T cells from PBMCs. The subset is: CD45RA+ positively selected. These receptors were obtained from a man aged 18 to 29 in good health. Some clones in this sample may be carry-over from other donors' samples.

The V call is TRBV10-3, the J call TRBJ2-1; 16 nucleotides agree with TRBD2. The CDR3 is 15 residues long. V lost 6 bases to trimming and J lost 7 bases; unmatched junction nucleotides: 3. The germline CDR1 and CDR2 sequences are ENHRY and SYGVKD. CDR3 DNA: TGTGCCATCAGCGGGACTAGCGGGAGGGTTAATGAGCAGTTCTTC. Its protein product is CAISGTSGRVNEQFF.

V and J are TRBV15 and TRBJ2-7; no clear D. This CDR3 comprises 14 residues. Per germline, CDR1 LNHNV and CDR2 YYDKDF (reference sequence). With 6 bases removed from V and 2 bases from J, the gap between germline ends came to 14 bases. The CDR3 region is CATRGFTDAYEQYF. The CDR3 DNA is TGTGCCACCAGGGGATTTACCGATGCCTACGAGCAGTACTTC.

The J gene is TRBJ2-7, the V gene TRBV19; 9 bases align to TRBD2. V dropped 7 bases and J dropped 3; count of bases not matched to a gene: 13. CDR1 is LNHDA and CDR2 is SQIVND in the germline V gene (reference sequence). The CDR3 totals 16 residues. DNA for the CDR3: TGTGCCAGTACATCCGGCGAGGCGGGGGGGTACTACGAGCAGTACTTC. As protein: CASTSGEAGGYYEQYF.

The chain has TRBV15 and TRBJ2-3; a weak D match, TRBD2 (7 bases). Trimming pared 7 bases from V and 1 base from J, leaving 15 bases between. CDR1 LNHNV and CDR2 YYDKDF come from the germline V gene (reference sequence). The CDR3 totals 15 residues. The CDR3 is CATKVQGGGTDTQYF. The CDR3 DNA is TGTGCCACCAAGGTACAGGGAGGGGGCACAGATACGCAGTATTTT.

V usage is TRBV10-3 and J usage is TRBJ2-2; 9 bases agree with TRBD2. Trimming took 4 bases from V and 6 from J; bases not matched to a gene: 6. From germline, CDR1 is ENHRY and CDR2 SYGVKD. This CDR3 is built from 15 residues. The chain's CDR3 is CAISVGGRGSGELFF. The CDR3, as DNA: TGTGCCATCAGTGTTGGCGGGAGGGGTTCCGGGGAGCTGTTTTTT.

The chain links TRBV9 to TRBJ1-4; the D gene is possibly TRBD1 (5 bases). V was trimmed by 0 bases and J by 0 bases, leaving 21 bases between them. CDR1 is SGDLS and CDR2 is YYNGEE in the germline V gene. The CDR3 consists of 20 residues. The DNA of the CDR3 is TGTGCCAGCAGCGTAGGGCCCCACGACAGAGGTCTTGCAACTAATGAAAAACTGTTTTTT. Its protein product is CASSVGPHDRGLATNEKLFF.

This chain uses TRBV18 with TRBJ2-7; 12 bases match TRBD1. The germline CDR1 and CDR2 sequences are KGHSH and LQKENI. The V segment lost 6 bases and the J segment 2 bases; nucleotides outside the gene matches: 5. The CDR3 has 15 amino acids. The CDR3 DNA is TGTGCCAGCTCCTCCGGGACAGGGGGCCCCTACGAGCAGTACTTC. Translating it yields CASSSGTGGPYEQYF.

This chain links TRBV5-1 with TRBJ2-7; the D gene is possibly TRBD1 (7 bases). This CDR3 is 15 amino acids long. Trimming removed 2 bases at V and 3 bases at J, with 15 bases between. Germline V gene data show CDR1 as SGHRS and CDR2 as YFSETQ. The CDR3 nucleotides are TGCGCCAGCAGCTTTGGGCCAGGGGGGATCTACGAGCAGTACTTC. This gives the protein CASSFGPGGIYEQYF.

This chain uses TRBV5-4 with TRBJ2-1; TRBD2 aligns across 12 bases. Trimming removed 6 bases from V and 2 bases from J; junction bases left unmatched: 12. This CDR3 is 18 amino acids long. Per the germline V gene, CDR1 is SGHNT and CDR2 is YYREEE (reference sequence). CDR3 in amino acids: CASTLGGTSGSTYNEQFF. The CDR3 bases are TGTGCCAGCACCCTTGGTGGGACTAGCGGGTCTACCTACAATGAGCAGTTCTTC.

The genes are TRBV5-4 and TRBJ2-2; D remains unclear. V dropped 0 bases and J dropped 0 bases, with 6 bases sitting between them. The CDR3 extends over 15 amino acids. Per the germline V gene, CDR1 is SGHNT and CDR2 is YYREEE (reference sequence). CDR3 in DNA: TGTGCCAGCAGCTTGGTCGCAGCGAACACCGGGGAGCTGTTTTTT. Amino acid sequence: CASSLVAANTGELFF.

The chain has TRBV7-3 and TRBJ2-2, with D tentatively TRBD2 (6 bases). Trimming removed 2 bases from V and 8 bases from J, with 15 bases in between. Germline CDR1 SGHTA, CDR2 FQGTGA. The length of the CDR3 is 15 residues. The CDR3 DNA reads as TGTGCCAGCAGCTTACCTCGGGGGTACTTGGGGGAGCTGTTTTTT. Translating it yields CASSLPRGYLGELFF. The variable domain in full, with the rest retrieved from reference TRBV7-3 and TRBJ2-2, is GAGVSQTPSNKVTEKGKYVELRCDPISGHTALYWYRQSLGQGPEFLIYFQGTGAADDSGLPNDRFFAVRPEGSVSTLKIQRTERGDSAVYLCASSLPRGYLGELFFGEGSRLTVL.

The chain couples TRBV2 to TRBJ2-2; 7 nucleotides agree with TRBD2. J gave up 1 base and V 5 bases, and 4 bases lay outside the gene matches. The CDR3 is 15 residues long. CDR1 is SNHLY and CDR2 is FYNNEI in the germline V gene. The CDR3 region has the DNA TGTGCCAGCAGTCCGCTAGCGGTGAACACCGGGGAGCTGTTTTTT. Amino acid sequence: CASSPLAVNTGELFF.

This rearrangement joins TRBV5-1 to TRBJ2-1; D ambiguous. The CDR3 is made up of 15 amino acids. Trimming pared 2 bases from V and 8 bases from J, leaving 17 bases between. Germline V gives CDR1 SGHRS, CDR2 YFSETQ. The chain's CDR3 is CASSFRDPRSHEQFF. DNA of the CDR3: TGCGCCAGCAGCTTTCGAGACCCCAGATCCCATGAGCAGTTCTTC.

Ten or more counts support this clone. The chain uses TRBV6-6 and TRBJ2-7, with 7 bases that match TRBD2. V shed 2 bases and J 3 bases; nucleotides not matched to a gene: 4. This CDR3 has 14 residues. Germline CDR1 MNHNY, CDR2 SVGAGI (reference sequence). DNA of the CDR3: TGTGCCAGCAGTTACGAGCGGGGAGGCTACGAGCAGTACTTC. Translating it yields CASSYERGGYEQYF.

The chain carries TRBV4-1 and TRBJ2-2; 9 bases match TRBD1. Germline trimming cut 4 bases from V and 4 bases from J; bases unmatched to any gene: 10. CDR1 is MGHRA, CDR2 YSYEKL, per germline. The CDR3 runs 17 residues. DNA for the CDR3: TGCGCCAGCAGCCGATATCCGGGACAGGGTGGCACCGGGGAGCTGTTTTTT. Translation: CASSRYPGQGGTGELFF.

This sequence joins TRBV5-1 and TRBJ2-5; 11 bases are a match to TRBD2. This CDR3 comprises 16 residues. The germline CDR1 and CDR2 sequences are SGHRS and YFSETQ. V lost 1 base to trimming and J lost 1 base; unmatched junction nucleotides: 3. CDR3 loop: CASSLTGLAVQETQYF. CDR3 sequence (DNA): TGCGCCAGCAGCTTGACGGGACTAGCGGTCCAAGAGACCCAGTACTTC.

The V call is TRBV6-5, the J call TRBJ2-7; perhaps TRBD1 as D (5 bases). Trimming cost V 6 bases and J 2 bases, with 14 bases left between them. The CDR3 runs 14 residues. Germline CDR1 is MNHEY and CDR2 is SVGAGI. CDR3 amino acids: CASSTFRGTYEQYF. The CDR3 coding sequence is TGTGCCAGCAGCACGTTTAGGGGTACCTACGAGCAGTACTTC.

CDR3 sequence reads: CASSSQRQGRKHF. The CDR3 DNA reads TGTGCCAGCAGTTCCCAAAGACAGGGTCGGAAGCATTTT. The chain is built from TRBV2 and TRBJ1-5; 7 positions match TRBD1. The CDR3 extends over 13 amino acids. V shed 5 bases, J shed 14 bases, and the junction held 12 bases outside the gene matches. Looked up from germline, CDR1 is SNHLY and CDR2 is FYNNEI.

About this clone: Other nucleotide sequences in the sample specify the same CDR3. The chain employs TRBV18 and TRBJ2-7; no reliable D call. This CDR3 spans 13 amino acids. CDR1 is KGHSH and CDR2 is LQKENI in the germline V gene. Between the trimmed V and J ends, which lost 3 bases and 0 bases, there was a span of 6 bases. The CDR3 here is CASSPPSSYEQYF. CDR3 nucleotides: TGTGCCAGCTCACCTCCGAGCTCCTACGAGCAGTACTTC.

The gene calls are TRBV30 and TRBJ2-5, with TRBD1 identical over 9 bases. Germline assignment: CDR1 GTSNPN and CDR2 SVGIG (reference sequence). V was pared by 8 bases and J by 6 bases, with 10 bases of the junction left unmatched. The CDR3 length is 13 residues. CDR3 in amino acids: CASKGQGEKTQYF. CDR3 nucleotide sequence: TGTGCCAGTAAGGGACAGGGTGAGAAGACCCAGTACTTC.

In its sample, this clone was seen once. The rearrangement joins TRBV28 to TRBJ1-5, with D tentatively TRBD1 (6 bases). Trimming shortened V by 7 bases and J by 7 bases, and 11 bases separated the two germline ends. The CDR3 extends over 12 amino acids. CDR1 MDHEN and CDR2 SYDVKM come from the germline V gene. CDR3 bases: TGTGCCAGCACTTTTAGGGGGCAGCCCCAGCATTTT. Protein sequence: CASTFRGQPQHF.

The V call is TRBV19, the J call TRBJ1-5, with a tentative D call TRBD1 (5 bases). CDR1 is LNHDA and CDR2 is SQIVND in the germline V gene (reference sequence). This CDR3 comprises 17 residues. V lost 2 bases to trimming and J lost 7 bases, with 21 bases between them. CDR3 bases: TGTGCCAGTAGTATAATATGGACGACGGAAAGGGGCCAGCCCCAGCATTTT. Its protein product is CASSIIWTTERGQPQHF.